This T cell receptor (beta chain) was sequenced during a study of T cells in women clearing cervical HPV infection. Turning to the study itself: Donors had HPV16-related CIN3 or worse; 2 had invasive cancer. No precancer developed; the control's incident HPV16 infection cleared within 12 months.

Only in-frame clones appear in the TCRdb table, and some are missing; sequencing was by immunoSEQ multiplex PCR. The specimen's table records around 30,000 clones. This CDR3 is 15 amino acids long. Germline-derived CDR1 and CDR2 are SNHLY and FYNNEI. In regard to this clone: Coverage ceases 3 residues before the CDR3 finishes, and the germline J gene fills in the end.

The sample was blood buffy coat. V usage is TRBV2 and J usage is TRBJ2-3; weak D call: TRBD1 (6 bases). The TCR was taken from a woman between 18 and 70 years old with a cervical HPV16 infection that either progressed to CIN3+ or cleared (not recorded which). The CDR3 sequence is CASTNQGIGNQPQYF. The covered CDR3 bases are TGTGCCAGCACTAACCAGGGGATAGGCAATCAGCCG. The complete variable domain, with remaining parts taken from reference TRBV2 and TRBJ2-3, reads EPEVTQTPSHQVTQMGQEVILRCVPISNHLYFYWYRQILGQKVEFLVSFYNNEISEKSEIFDDQFSVERPDGSNFTLKIRSTKLEDSAMYFCASTNQGIGNQPQYFGPGTRLTVL.